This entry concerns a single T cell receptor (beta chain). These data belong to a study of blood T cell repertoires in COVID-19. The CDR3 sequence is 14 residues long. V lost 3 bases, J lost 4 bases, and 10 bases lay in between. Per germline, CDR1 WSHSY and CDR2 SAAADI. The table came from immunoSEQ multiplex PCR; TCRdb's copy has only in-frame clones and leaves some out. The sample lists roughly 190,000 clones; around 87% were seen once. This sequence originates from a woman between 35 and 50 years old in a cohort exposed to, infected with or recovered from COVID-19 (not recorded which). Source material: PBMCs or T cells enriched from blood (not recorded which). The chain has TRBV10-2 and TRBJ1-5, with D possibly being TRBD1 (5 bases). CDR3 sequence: CASSDRAINQPQHF. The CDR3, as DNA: TGCGCCAGCAGTGACAGGGCAATTAATCAGCCCCAGCATTTT.